The 25 T cell receptor beta chains below come from one sample, sequenced in a study of CD8 T cells in ankylosing spondylitis (dated by TCRdb to 2015 to 2018). Libraries were built with 5' RACE. Sequencing used an Illumina HiSeq 2500. TCRdb redid the processing of the public reads, applying fastp at Q25 and MiXCR, and retained in-frame beta chains. Merged by CDR3 protein, the rows form single entries marked with the most common genes and DNA. This sample is represented by about 140,000 distinct CDR3 sequences; around 6.6% of them were singletons. The leading ten clones occupy roughly 12% of the sample. What was sequenced was blood, either unsorted or a sorted T cell fraction (not recorded which). The source of these receptors is a female donor with ankylosing spondylitis or in good health (not recorded which).

This clonotype was seen repeatedly, ten times or more. This chain joins TRBV12-3 or TRBV12-4 and TRBJ2-5; D ambiguous. Trimming cost V 4 bases and J 5 bases, with 14 bases left between them. The CDR3 contains 14 residues. CDR3 nucleotides: TGTGCCAGCAGTTCTTTGGAGTCCCGGGAGACCCAGTACTTC. Its translation is CASSSLESRETQYF.

This clonotype came up many times. This chain uses TRBV11-1 with TRBJ2-2, with D tentatively TRBD2 (5 bases). CDR3 length: 15 amino acids. Germline V CDR1 and CDR2: SGHAT, FQDESV (reference sequence). V lost 6 bases, J lost 8 bases, and 19 bases lay in between. CDR3 DNA: TGTGCCAGCAGAACGTCCGGGGTCCTCACAGGGGAGCTGTTTTTT. Translating gives CASRTSGVLTGELFF.

The chain has TRBV7-9 and TRBJ1-2; 8 bases map to TRBD1. Germline lookup yields CDR1 SEHNR and CDR2 FQNEAQ (reference sequence). Trimming cost V 5 bases and J 6 bases; bases outside gene matches: 8. This CDR3 region has 14 residues. The CDR3 nucleotides are TGTGCCAGCAGCACCCACAGGGGGGCAGATGGCTACACCTTC. It encodes CASSTHRGADGYTF.

The sample holds many counts of this clonotype. The chain carries TRBV5-1 and TRBJ2-2; D not resolved. The CDR3 totals 15 residues. V lost 5 bases and J lost 4, with 15 bases in between. Germline V lookup: CDR1 SGHRS, CDR2 YFSETQ. The DNA for the CDR3 is TGCGCCAGCAGTGGTATGGGATTAGGCACCGGGGAGCTGTTTTTT. This codes for CASSGMGLGTGELFF.

This clonotype was detected many times. The chain's CDR3 is CAFGGFGTEAFF. Here the CDR3 DNA reads TGTGCCTTTGGGGGGTTTGGCACTGAAGCTTTCTTT. This chain links TRBV7-9 with TRBJ1-1; D is perhaps TRBD1 (5 bases). The CDR3 covers 12 residues. V was pared by 11 bases and J by 4 bases, with 14 bases between. Germline lookup yields CDR1 SEHNR and CDR2 FQNEAQ (reference sequence). The full variable domain, its missing parts supplied by reference TRBV7-9 and TRBJ1-1, is DTGVSQNPRHKITKRGQNVTFRCDPISEHNRLYWYRQTLGQGPEFLTYFQNEAQLEKSRLLSDRFSAERPKGSFSTLEIQRTEQGDSAMYLCAFGGFGTEAFFGQGTRLTVV.

This clonotype was counted ten times or more. The CDR3 DNA reads as TGTGCCAGCAGCTTAGTCACAGGCTATAATTCACCCCTCCACTTT. As protein: CASSLVTGYNSPLHF. This chain links TRBV7-9 with TRBJ1-6, with a weak D call TRBD1 (5 bases). The CDR3 is 15 residues long. Between the trimmed V and J ends, which lost 1 base and 3 bases, there was a span of 7 bases. Germline V CDR1 and CDR2: SEHNR, FQNEAQ (reference sequence).

In this sample, this clonotype turned up many times. The chain employs TRBV5-1 and TRBJ2-7; D possibly corresponds to TRBD2 (5 bases). Between the trimmed V and J ends, which lost 2 bases and 1 base, there was a span of 13 bases. The germline V gene encodes CDR1 SGHRS and CDR2 YFSETQ. The CDR3 extends over 15 amino acids. In DNA, the CDR3 is TGCGCCAGCAGCTTAGGAGGCACAAGTTCCTACGAGCAGTACTTC. Translating gives CASSLGGTSSYEQYF.

This clonotype was observed at least ten times. This chain uses TRBV29-1 with TRBJ1-5; D not certain. The CDR3 is made up of 13 amino acids. Germline V gene sequence: CDR1 SQVTM, CDR2 ANQGSEA. Trimming cost V 4 bases and J 4 bases, with 11 bases left between them. CDR3 sequence (DNA): TGCAGCGTTGGAGGGAGTGGAAATCAGCCCCAGCATTTT. As protein: CSVGGSGNQPQHF.

The chain uses TRBV28 and TRBJ2-2; D is undetermined. The CDR3 length is 13 residues. In germline, CDR1 is MDHEN, CDR2 SYDVKM. V was cut by 8 bases and J by 4 bases, with 11 bases left in between. The CDR3 sequence: CASGEVSTGELFF. In nucleotides, the CDR3 is TGTGCCAGCGGTGAGGTTAGCACCGGGGAGCTGTTTTTT. Using reference TRBV28 and TRBJ2-2 for the parts outside the CDR3, the full variable domain is DVKVTQSSRYLVKRTGEKVFLECVQDMDHENMFWYRQDPGLGLRLIYFSYDVKMKEKGDIPEGYSVSREKKERFSLILESASTNQTSMYLCASGEVSTGELFFGEGSRLTVL.

This clonotype was observed many times. The chain is built from TRBV5-1 and TRBJ1-1; possibly TRBD1 for D (6 bases). The germline V and J ends were trimmed by 2 bases and 0 bases, with 8 bases remaining between them. CDR1 is SGHRS, CDR2 YFSETQ, per germline. This CDR3 contains 14 residues. CDR3 protein: CASSLRDMNTEAFF. As DNA, the CDR3 is TGCGCCAGCAGCTTACGGGACATGAACACTGAAGCTTTCTTT.

The rearrangement joins TRBV6-6 to TRBJ2-7; D possibly corresponds to TRBD1 (6 bases). The CDR3 loop spans 13 amino acids. Germline V lookup: CDR1 MNHNY, CDR2 SVGAGI (reference sequence). Trimming stripped 10 bases from V and 7 bases from J, with 20 bases between. For the CDR3, the DNA is TGTGCCACACGGGGCAGGGGCGTTTATGAGCAGTACTTC. This translates into CATRGRGVYEQYF.

This clonotype was seen ten or more times. The chain carries TRBV7-9 and TRBJ1-1; D not certain. This CDR3 is 15 amino acids long. V was trimmed by 3 bases and J by 1 base, leaving 12 bases between them. Germline V lookup: CDR1 SEHNR, CDR2 FQNEAQ (reference sequence). CDR3 in amino acids: CASSLAGPKNTEAFF. CDR3 in DNA: TGTGCCAGCAGCTTGGCGGGCCCGAAGAACACTGAAGCTTTCTTT.

The rearrangement links TRBV4-1 to TRBJ1-5; D is uncertain. Germline values: CDR1 MGHRA, CDR2 YSYEKL. Trimming took 3 bases from V and 0 from J, leaving 9 bases between them. CDR3 length equals 15 residues. The CDR3 DNA reads as TGCGCCAGCAGCCAGAGGGTAGTTAGCAATCAGCCCCAGCATTTT. As protein: CASSQRVVSNQPQHF.

The chain recombines TRBV12-3 or TRBV12-4 with TRBJ1-3, with D possibly matching TRBD1 (6 bases). V dropped 6 bases and J dropped 4 bases, with 22 bases sitting between them. The CDR3 is made up of 17 amino acids. CDR3 in amino acids: CASRSEGAGVGGNTIYF. The CDR3 DNA reads TGTGCCAGCAGATCGGAAGGGGCAGGGGTGGGCGGAAACACCATATATTTT.

This clonotype was detected many times. The rearrangement links TRBV19 to TRBJ1-5, with TRBD1 as a possible D gene (6 bases). V dropped 2 bases and J dropped 4 bases, with 9 bases sitting between them. The CDR3 length is 14 residues. Germline values: CDR1 LNHDA, CDR2 SQIVND (reference sequence). The CDR3 nucleotides read TGTGCCAGTAGTATATCCCAGGGGAATCAGCCCCAGCATTTT. It specifies CASSISQGNQPQHF. Drawing the rest from reference TRBV19 and TRBJ1-5, the complete variable domain is DGGITQSPKYLFRKEGQNVTLSCEQNLNHDAMYWYRQDPGQGLRLIYYSQIVNDFQKGDIAEGYSVSREKKESFPLTVTSAQKNPTAFYLCASSISQGNQPQHFGDGTRLSIL.

This clonotype was observed many times. This CDR3 reads CASSQAQGALGGAYGYTF. The CDR3 DNA reads as TGCGCCAGCAGCCAGGCTCAAGGAGCTTTGGGAGGAGCCTATGGCTACACCTTC. The rearrangement uses TRBV4-3 and TRBJ1-2; D not certain. This CDR3 is built from 18 residues. The V gene lost 3 bases and the J gene lost 4 bases, with 24 bases spanning the gap. Germline values: CDR1 LGHNA, CDR2 YSLEER.

V is TRBV29-1 and J is TRBJ2-1, with 9 bases identical to TRBD1. The V segment lost 3 bases and the J segment 3 bases; nucleotides outside the gene matches: 3. CDR1 and CDR2 from the germline V gene are SQVTM and ANQGSEA. The CDR3 is 14 amino acids. CDR3 loop: CSVDWTGDYNEQFF. CDR3 DNA sequence: TGCAGCGTTGATTGGACAGGGGACTACAATGAGCAGTTCTTC.

This clonotype showed up just a few times. The rearrangement uses TRBV20-1 and TRBJ2-3, with D possibly matching TRBD1 (5 bases). The CDR3 is 15 amino acids. Germline V CDR1 and CDR2: DFQATT, SNEGSKA (reference sequence). Trimming took off 0 bases at V and 5 bases at J, with 15 bases between the two ends. This CDR3 is CSARDVSWGQDTQYF. The CDR3 bases are TGCAGTGCTAGAGACGTCTCGTGGGGCCAAGATACGCAGTATTTT.

This clonotype was seen at least ten times. V gene TRBV11-2 combines with J gene TRBJ2-2, with 8 bases lining up with TRBD1. J gave up 1 base and V 5 bases, and 9 bases lay outside the gene matches. This CDR3 contains 17 residues. Germline lookup yields CDR1 SGHAT and CDR2 FQNNGV. CDR3 bases: TGTGCCAGCAGCCCAGATCCGGACAGGGTGAACACCGGGGAGCTGTTTTTT. This gives the protein CASSPDPDRVNTGELFF.

This clonotype was seen repeatedly, ten times or more. The chain has TRBV20-1 and TRBJ1-5, with TRBD1 as a possible D gene (5 bases). Germline V gene sequence: CDR1 DFQATT, CDR2 SNEGSKA (reference sequence). V was trimmed by 5 bases and J by 4 bases, leaving 9 bases between them. The CDR3 length is 12 residues. CDR3 nucleotides: TGCAGTGCTCAGGAGGGGAATCAGCCCCAGCATTTT. This sequence encodes CSAQEGNQPQHF.

This rearrangement joins TRBV12-3 or TRBV12-4 to TRBJ1-3; 8 nucleotides match TRBD1. Germline trimming cut 7 bases from V and 6 bases from J; bases unmatched to any gene: 14. The CDR3 consists of 16 residues. The CDR3 bases are TGTGCCAGCATCAAAGAAGTGACAGGGGTAGAAAACACCATATATTTT. Translation gives CASIKEVTGVENTIYF.

Comment on this clonotype: This may be a read error, as it is one base from a much larger clone. The conserved phenylalanine or tryptophan normally closing the CDR3 is absent here, so this likely arose from a read error. The chain carries TRBV7-9 and TRBJ1-2, with D uncertain. CDR3 size: 13 residues. From germline, CDR1 is SEHNR and CDR2 FQNEAQ (reference sequence). Trimming pared 10 bases from V and 2 bases from J, leaving 14 bases between. The CDR3 spells CATNSDGNYGYTI. The CDR3 nucleotides are TGTGCCACCAATTCGGACGGAAACTATGGCTACACCATC.

This clonotype was observed many times. The chain has TRBV20-1 and TRBJ2-5; the D gene is possibly TRBD1 (6 bases). Trimming removed 0 bases at V and 4 bases at J, with 12 bases between. Germline assignment: CDR1 DFQATT and CDR2 SNEGSKA (reference sequence). The CDR3 is 14 amino acids. CDR3 coding DNA: TGCAGTGCTAGAGATCTAACAGGGAGAGAGACCCAGTACTTC. Translated: CSARDLTGRETQYF.

This clonotype occurred many times. V is TRBV4-1 and J is TRBJ1-4; the D is unclear. CDR3 length: 14 amino acids. The V gene's germline CDR1 is MGHRA and CDR2 YSYEKL. Trimming pared 1 base from V and 10 bases from J, leaving 13 bases between. DNA of the CDR3: TGCGCCAGCAGCCAAGGTCAGGAGGATGTAAAACTGTTTTTT. Translating gives CASSQGQEDVKLFF.

This clonotype was observed at least ten times. The chain joins TRBV10-3 to TRBJ2-1, with TRBD1 as a possible D gene (6 bases). The V and J ends lost 10 bases and 6 bases respectively, with 13 bases between them. The CDR3 extends over 12 amino acids. The V gene's germline CDR1 is ENHRY and CDR2 SYGVKD. As DNA, the CDR3 is TGTGCCACCACACAGGGTGGCAATGAGCAGTTCTTC. This gives the protein CATTQGGNEQFF.